Below, one T cell receptor beta chain is given with its context. TCR beta CDR3 region amplification was performed from RNA transcripts. When the TCR CDR3 underwent first-round RT-PCR, the HTBI primer set was used. TCRdb passed the multiplex PCR reads through MiXCR, listing each CDR3 protein once. The table records hundreds of thousands of distinct CDR3 sequences, about 45% of them present only once. This specimen comes from a study of T cells in Graves' hyperthyroidism and ophthalmopathy. Trimming removed 5 bases at V and 4 bases at J, with 12 bases between. Germline CDR1 and CDR2: SGHAT and FQNNGV. This CDR3 contains 15 residues.

The sample taken for sequencing was peripheral blood or thyroid tissue (not recorded which). This TCR came from a woman under 30 with Graves' hyperthyroidism. The chain is built from TRBV11-2 and TRBJ1-6; possible D gene TRBD1, 6 bases. The CDR3 DNA follows: TGTGCCAGCAGCCCCGAACAGGGATATAATTCACCCCTCCACTTT. This translates into CASSPEQGYNSPLHF.